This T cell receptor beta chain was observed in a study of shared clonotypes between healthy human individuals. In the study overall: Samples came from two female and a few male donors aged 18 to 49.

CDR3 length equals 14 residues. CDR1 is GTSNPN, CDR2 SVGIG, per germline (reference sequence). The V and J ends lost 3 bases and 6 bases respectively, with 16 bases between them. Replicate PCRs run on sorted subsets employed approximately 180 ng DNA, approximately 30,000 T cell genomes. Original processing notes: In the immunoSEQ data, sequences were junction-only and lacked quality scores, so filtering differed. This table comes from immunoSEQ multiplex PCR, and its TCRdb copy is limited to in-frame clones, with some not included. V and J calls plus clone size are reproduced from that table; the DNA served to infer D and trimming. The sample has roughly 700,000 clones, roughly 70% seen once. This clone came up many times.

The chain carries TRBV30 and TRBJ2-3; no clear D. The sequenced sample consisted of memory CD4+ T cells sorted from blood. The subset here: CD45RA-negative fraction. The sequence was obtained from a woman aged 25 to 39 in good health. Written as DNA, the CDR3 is TGTGCCTGGAGGGCCCTGGTGCGCGCGGATACGCAGTATTTT. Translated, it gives CAWRALVRADTQYF.